The 19 T cell receptor beta chains listed next were all sequenced from one sample in a study of prognosis after radiotherapy for stage I lung cancer. CDR3 of TCR beta was amplified from genomic DNA via a two-round multiplex PCR. It was primers specific to each TRBV and TRBJ gene that first-round PCR used. TCRdb itself ran the multiplex PCR reads through MiXCR, one entry per CDR3 protein. Of 25,000 to 35,000 distinct CDR3 sequences in the sample, 40% to 60% were seen once. The sample here was PBMCs, taken before or after stereotactic body radiation therapy (not recorded which). These TCRs come from a donor aged 50 or older with non-small cell lung cancer.

About this clonotype itself: A read error is possible here, since a much larger clone lies one base away. The V and J genes are TRBV12-3 or TRBV12-4 and TRBJ2-1, with 12 bases that match TRBD2. The CDR3 spans 15 residues. The V and J ends lost 7 bases and 15 bases, in that order; junction bases with no gene match: 16. In DNA form, the CDR3 reads TGTGCCAGCAACCCGACCAGACTAGCGGGAGATCGGTCGTTCTTC. Its protein is CASNPTRLAGDRSFF.

The chain couples TRBV10-3 to TRBJ2-2, with D hard to call. The CDR3 spans 14 residues. Germline CDR1 is ENHRY and CDR2 is SYGVKD. The V and J ends lost 9 bases and 5 bases respectively, with 16 bases between them. In DNA, the CDR3 is TGTGCCATAAAGTCAGAGATGAGGACCGGGGAGCTGTTTTTT. Amino acid sequence: CAIKSEMRTGELFF.

CDR3 sequence reads: CASSDYHGEYTGELFF. DNA for the CDR3: TGTGCCAGCAGCGACTACCATGGAGAATACACCGGGGAGCTGTTTTTT. The chain employs TRBV11-1 and TRBJ2-2, with a tentative D call TRBD2 (5 bases). V shed 5 bases and J shed 3 bases, with 16 bases lying between them. CDR1 is SGHAT and CDR2 is FQDESV in the germline V gene (reference sequence). This CDR3 spans 16 amino acids.

This clonotype was observed many times. The CDR3 coding sequence is TGTGCCAGCAGCTTATTTAGCGGGAGGGCCTCCAATGAGCAGTTCTTC. It specifies CASSLFSGRASNEQFF. The V call is TRBV7-6, the J call TRBJ2-1; 11 nucleotides match TRBD2. The CDR3 loop spans 16 amino acids. Germline V gene lookup returns CDR1 SGHVS and CDR2 FNYEAQ. Trimming cost V 2 bases and J 6 bases; bases outside gene matches: 6.

This clonotype was picked up many times. The chain combines TRBV11-3 with TRBJ2-7; the D gene is possibly TRBD2 (6 bases). Germline loops: CDR1 SGHNT, CDR2 YENEEA. V dropped 3 bases and J dropped 6 bases, with 12 bases sitting between them. This CDR3 region has 13 residues. CDR3 loop: CASSFTGESEQYF. CDR3 nucleotide sequence: TGTGCCAGCAGCTTTACGGGAGAAAGCGAGCAGTACTTC. The entire variable domain, with the rest obtained from reference TRBV11-3 and TRBJ2-7, is as follows: EAGVVQSPRYKIIEKKQPVAFWCNPISGHNTLYWYLQNLGQGPELLIRYENEEAVDDSQLPKDRFSAERLKGVDSTLKIQPAELGDSAVYLCASSFTGESEQYFGPGTRLTVT.

This clonotype was seen repeatedly, ten times or more. The chain carries TRBV27 and TRBJ2-1; 11 bases line up with TRBD2. V was clipped by 8 bases and J by 7 bases; unmatched bases: 4. Germline values: CDR1 MNHEY, CDR2 SMNVEV (reference sequence). CDR3 size: 13 residues. The CDR3 loop reads CASRLAGGNEQFF. CDR3 DNA: TGTGCCAGCCGGCTAGCGGGAGGAAATGAGCAGTTCTTC.

This clonotype was counted ten times or more. The chain carries TRBV7-2 and TRBJ1-2; 9 bases are a match to TRBD1. Germline V lookup: CDR1 SGHTA, CDR2 FQGNSA. The length of the CDR3 is 15 residues. Trimming took 1 base from V and 4 from J; bases not matched to a gene: 4. The DNA for the CDR3 is TGTGCCAGCAGCTTAGAGGGGGACAGGGTCTATGGCTACACCTTC. Translating it yields CASSLEGDRVYGYTF.

This clonotype was observed at least ten times. This chain connects TRBV19 to TRBJ1-1; 8 bases line up with TRBD1. The junction had 5 bases not matched to a gene; V was cut back by 6 bases and J by 2 bases. Germline lookup yields CDR1 LNHDA and CDR2 SQIVND (reference sequence). CDR3 length: 14 amino acids. CDR3 nucleotide sequence: TGTGCCAGTAGCCTACAGGGGGGCAACACTGAAGCTTTCTTT. This gives the protein CASSLQGGNTEAFF.

The chain joins TRBV18 to TRBJ2-2, with D unresolved. This CDR3 is built from 15 residues. Germline CDR1 reads KGHSH; CDR2 reads LQKENI. V was clipped by 4 bases and J by 0 bases, with 9 bases between them. The CDR3 sequence: CASSQGATNTGELFF. The CDR3 nucleotides are TGTGCCAGCTCACAGGGTGCCACGAACACCGGGGAGCTGTTTTTT.

The gene calls are TRBV19 and TRBJ2-7; perhaps TRBD1 as D (6 bases). Per germline, CDR1 LNHDA and CDR2 SQIVND (reference sequence). This CDR3 is 11 amino acids long. V was pared by 8 bases and J by 6 bases, with 11 bases between. CDR3 in DNA: TGTGCCAGTGGTACAGGGTCCGAGCAGTACTTC. This sequence encodes CASGTGSEQYF. Variable domain in full (rest from reference TRBV19 and TRBJ2-7): DGGITQSPKYLFRKEGQNVTLSCEQNLNHDAMYWYRQDPGQGLRLIYYSQIVNDFQKGDIAEGYSVSREKKESFPLTVTSAQKNPTAFYLCASGTGSEQYFGPGTRLTVT.

A remark on this clonotype: The likely explanation is a read error, given a far larger clone one base away. The rearrangement links TRBV11-3 to TRBJ2-1, with 11 positions matching TRBD1. V gave up 5 bases and J gave up 10 bases; unmatched junction bases: 10. This CDR3 is built from 15 residues. Germline V CDR1 and CDR2: SGHNT, YENEEA. The CDR3 DNA follows: TGTGCCAGCAGCCCCGGGACAGGGGGTATCAACGAGCAGTTCTTC. It codes for CASSPGTGGINEQFF.

This clonotype was recorded at least ten times. The genes are TRBV29-1 and TRBJ2-1; D is perhaps TRBD2 (5 bases). The CDR3 has 12 residues. Deletions cut 7 bases from V and 10 bases from J, with 17 bases between. Germline V gene sequence: CDR1 SQVTM, CDR2 ANQGSEA. The DNA of the CDR3 is TGCAGCGCCCACGTCGGAGGCCGCGAGCAGTTCTTC. It encodes CSAHVGGREQFF.

This clonotype was observed many times. V and J are TRBV6-1 and TRBJ2-1; 8 nucleotides match TRBD2. Trimming took 6 bases from V and 7 from J; bases not matched to a gene: 11. Germline CDR1 and CDR2: MNHNS and SASEGT. This CDR3 is 15 amino acids long. The DNA for the CDR3 is TGTGCCAGCAGCCCTGTGAGCGGGAGTGGGAATGAGCAGTTCTTC. This encodes CASSPVSGSGNEQFF.

This clonotype was observed many times. The rearrangement uses TRBV7-2 and TRBJ2-3; tentatively, D is TRBD1 (5 bases). CDR3 length equals 14 residues. V dropped 5 bases and J dropped 2 bases, with 11 bases sitting between them. Germline-derived CDR1 and CDR2 are SGHTA and FQGNSA. CDR3: CASSGRVSTDTQYF. CDR3 sequence (DNA): TGTGCCAGCAGCGGCAGGGTATCCACAGATACGCAGTATTTT. The full variable domain, with the rest looked up from reference TRBV7-2 and TRBJ2-3, is GAGVSQSPSNKVTEKGKDVELRCDPISGHTALYWYRQSLGQGLEFLIYFQGNSAPDKSGLPSDRFSAERTGGSVSTLTIQRTQQEDSAVYLCASSGRVSTDTQYFGPGTRLTVL.

Ten or more counts support this clonotype. V usage is TRBV27 and J usage is TRBJ2-2; D unresolved. V was clipped by 2 bases and J by 1 base, with 5 bases between them. CDR3 length: 14 amino acids. The germline V gene encodes CDR1 MNHEY and CDR2 SMNVEV (reference sequence). The CDR3 is CASSLGRNTGELFF. CDR3 DNA: TGTGCCAGCAGTTTAGGGCGGAACACCGGGGAGCTGTTTTTT.

The sample holds many counts of this clonotype. This chain connects TRBV28 to TRBJ2-3; D is possibly TRBD1 or TRBD2 (8 bases each). The CDR3 consists of 16 residues. The V and J ends lost 8 bases and 6 bases respectively, with 24 bases between them. Germline-derived CDR1 and CDR2 are MDHEN and SYDVKM. The CDR3 nucleotides are TGTGCCAGCTGTTCTGGGACAGGAGCGGGAGCCGATACGCAGTATTTT. This encodes CASCSGTGAGADTQYF.

The chain recombines TRBV11-3 with TRBJ2-7; the match to TRBD2 covers 7 bases. Looked up from germline, CDR1 is SGHNT and CDR2 is YENEEA. V lost 1 base, J lost 7 bases, and 7 bases stayed unmatched. The CDR3 is 14 amino acids. The CDR3 DNA reads TGTGCCAGCAGCTTAGGGGGGGGGGATGGAGAGCAGTACTTC. This codes for CASSLGGGDGEQYF.

Ten or more counts support this clonotype. The chain couples TRBV18 to TRBJ2-1; D call uncertain. V lost 4 bases to trimming and J lost 0 bases, with 7 bases between them. CDR3 length: 14 residues. Germline V gene sequence: CDR1 KGHSH, CDR2 LQKENI. DNA for the CDR3: TGTGCCAGCTCACGGGCCGCCTCCTACAATGAGCAGTTCTTC. Protein: CASSRAASYNEQFF.

Ten or more counts support this clonotype. The chain couples TRBV5-1 to TRBJ2-3; possible D gene TRBD1, 5 bases. Germline values: CDR1 SGHRS, CDR2 YFSETQ. The V end was cut by 6 bases, the J end by 2 bases, with 16 bases between. This CDR3 contains 15 residues. CDR3 nucleotide sequence: TGCGCCAGCACCTATCGAGACAGCCTCACAGATACGCAGTATTTT. It translates to CASTYRDSLTDTQYF.